One sample yielded the 27 T cell receptor beta chains listed below, sequenced in a study of T cell repertoires in cytomegalovirus infection. MiXCR, applied by TCRdb to the reads, yields one record per CDR3 protein. The table shows roughly 600,000 distinct CDR3 sequences, with approximately 24% occurring only once. Source material: CD8+ T cells from PBMCs. Every receptor here comes from a human donor in good health (CMV status not recorded). Some clones in this sample may be carry-over from other donors' samples.

About this clonotype: A much bigger clone sits one base away, suggesting this may be a read error. This chain joins TRBV19 and TRBJ2-1; 7 positions match TRBD2. The CDR3 has 16 amino acids. Germline V gene lookup returns CDR1 LNHDA and CDR2 SQIVND (reference sequence). CDR3 in DNA: TGTGCCAGTAGTATGGATGGGCTAGCGGCCGGAAATGAGCAGTTGTTC. This encodes CASSMDGLAAGNEQLF. The full variable domain, its missing parts supplied by reference TRBV19 and TRBJ2-1, is DGGITQSPKYLFRKEGQNVTLSCEQNLNHDAMYWYRQDPGQGLRLIYYSQIVNDFQKGDIAEGYSVSREKKESFPLTVTSAQKNPTAFYLCASSMDGLAAGNEQLFGPGTRLTVL.

This clonotype was detected only a few times. The genes are TRBV28 and TRBJ2-7; D remains unclear. The germline CDR1 and CDR2 sequences are MDHEN and SYDVKM. V was pared by 8 bases and J by 0 bases, with 11 bases between. This CDR3 comprises 13 residues. This chain's CDR3 is CASLRRSSYEQYF. For the CDR3, the DNA is TGTGCCAGCCTTAGAAGGAGCTCCTACGAGCAGTACTTC. The full variable domain, rest sourced from reference TRBV28 and TRBJ2-7, is DVKVTQSSRYLVKRTGEKVFLECVQDMDHENMFWYRQDPGLGLRLIYFSYDVKMKEKGDIPEGYSVSREKKERFSLILESASTNQTSMYLCASLRRSSYEQYFGPGTRLTVT.

This clonotype was counted a few times. The V gene is TRBV7-9, the J gene TRBJ1-3, with D hard to call. Germline loops: CDR1 SEHNR, CDR2 FQNEAQ (reference sequence). The CDR3 contains 14 residues. V was clipped by 2 bases and J by 4 bases, with 9 bases between them. CDR3 bases: TGTGCCAGCAGCTTAATCTCGTCGGGAAACACCATATATTTT. Residues: CASSLISSGNTIYF.

On this clonotype: Being one base from a much bigger clone, this may be a read error. This chain joins TRBV12-3 or TRBV12-4 and TRBJ2-3; D possibly corresponds to TRBD2 (5 bases). There are 19 residues in the CDR3. CDR3 loop: CASCLTWVVSAVTTDAQYF. Written as DNA, the CDR3 is TGTGCCAGCTGTCTTACCTGGGTTGTTTCAGCGGTAACCACAGATGCGCAGTATTTT.

On this clonotype: A much larger clone lies a single base off, so this may be a read error. This chain connects TRBV7-3 to TRBJ2-1; D possibly matches TRBD1 or TRBD2 (5 bases each). Trimming cost V 5 bases and J 6 bases, with 17 bases left between them. CDR3 size: 15 residues. Germline V gene data show CDR1 as SGHTA and CDR2 as FQGTGA. CDR3 in DNA: TGTGCCAGCAGCCTTCCGGGACGTGGGGGCAATGAGCAGTTCTTC. Translation gives CASSLPGRGGNEQFF.

This rearrangement joins TRBV7-9 to TRBJ2-2; 10 nucleotides align to TRBD1. The CDR3 contains 16 residues. Germline-derived CDR1 and CDR2 are SEHNR and FQNEAQ (reference sequence). J was trimmed by 6 bases and V by 2 bases; bases with no gene match: 6. The CDR3 region is CASSLLGQGLPGELFF. In nucleotides, the CDR3 is TGTGCCAGCAGCTTACTGGGACAGGGGCTCCCCGGGGAGCTGTTTTTT.

The sample holds a few counts of this clonotype. The chain has TRBV19 and TRBJ1-1, with D maybe TRBD1 (5 bases). CDR1 is LNHDA and CDR2 is SQIVND in the germline V gene (reference sequence). Trimming shortened V by 3 bases and J by 6 bases, and 20 bases separated the two germline ends. The CDR3 is 16 amino acids. The CDR3 here is CASSIPLNRRGAEAFF. The CDR3 coding sequence is TGTGCCAGTAGTATTCCCCTTAATAGACGGGGCGCTGAAGCTTTCTTT.

In its sample, this clonotype was seen a few times. The V gene is TRBV12-3 or TRBV12-4, the J gene TRBJ2-3; D is uncertain. Trimming took 6 bases from V and 2 from J, leaving 18 bases between them. CDR3 length equals 16 residues. CDR3: CASSNPADRLTDTQYF. The CDR3 DNA is TGTGCCAGCAGCAACCCGGCGGACCGACTCACAGATACGCAGTATTTT.

This clonotype was seen a few times. The J gene is TRBJ2-3, the V gene TRBV7-6; D is perhaps TRBD1 or TRBD2 (6 bases each). This CDR3 spans 17 amino acids. Germline CDR1 reads SGHVS; CDR2 reads FNYEAQ. V shed 7 bases and J shed 2 bases, with 22 bases lying between them. The CDR3 loop reads CASNGQQGGLSTDTQYF. CDR3 sequence (DNA): TGTGCCAGCAACGGGCAACAGGGAGGCCTTTCCACAGATACGCAGTATTTT.

With regard to this clonotype: With a much larger clone just one base away, this may be a read error. The V call is TRBV7-2, the J call TRBJ2-5; maybe TRBD2 (5 bases). CDR3 length equals 14 residues. Germline V gene sequence: CDR1 SGHTA, CDR2 FQGNSA. The CDR3 loop is CVSSPGWSQETQYF. The CDR3 DNA is TGTGTCAGCAGCCCGGGGTGGAGTCAAGAGACCCAGTACTTC.

This clonotype has more than one count but fewer than ten. This rearrangement joins TRBV29-1 to TRBJ1-1; D unclear. Between the trimmed V and J ends, which lost 1 base and 6 bases, there was a span of 12 bases. The germline gives CDR1 SQVTM, CDR2 ANQGSEA. The CDR3 has 13 amino acids. The CDR3 sequence: CSVEGQSMAEAFF. The DNA of the CDR3 is TGCAGCGTTGAAGGGCAGAGTATGGCTGAAGCTTTCTTT.

Only a few counts were recorded for this clonotype. This chain uses TRBV6-6 with TRBJ1-1; 7 nucleotides match TRBD1. Germline trimming cut 4 bases from V and 4 bases from J; bases unmatched to any gene: 0. The CDR3 is made up of 12 amino acids. CDR1 is MNHNY, CDR2 SVGAGI, per germline (reference sequence). CDR3 nucleotide sequence: TGTGCCAGCAGTTGGGACAGCACTGAAGCTTTCTTT. Protein: CASSWDSTEAFF.

In its sample, this clonotype was seen a few times. The chain is built from TRBV29-1 and TRBJ1-2; 9 nucleotides align to TRBD1. The germline gives CDR1 SQVTM, CDR2 ANQGSEA. This CDR3 comprises 13 residues. Trimming took 6 bases from V and 7 from J; bases not matched to a gene: 9. The CDR3 loop is CSVPGTGSSGYTF. In DNA, the CDR3 is TGCAGCGTCCCCGGGACAGGGAGTTCTGGCTACACCTTC.

The chain uses TRBV10-2 and TRBJ1-5; no reliable D call. The ends were cut back, 1 base at V and 0 bases at J, with 4 bases in the middle. This CDR3 has 14 residues. The germline CDR1 and CDR2 sequences are WSHSY and SAAADI. The CDR3 protein is CASSEFGSNQPQHF. Here the CDR3 DNA reads TGCGCCAGCAGTGAGTTCGGTAGCAATCAGCCCCAGCATTTT.

The chain recombines TRBV20-1 with TRBJ1-1; D is perhaps TRBD1 (5 bases). Trimming removed 0 bases at V and 1 base at J, with 12 bases between. The CDR3 loop spans 15 amino acids. The germline CDR1 and CDR2 sequences are DFQATT and SNEGSKA (reference sequence). The CDR3 loop is CSARELQETNTEAFF. Here the CDR3 DNA reads TGCAGTGCTAGAGAACTACAGGAGACGAACACTGAAGCTTTCTTT.

This rearrangement joins TRBV5-6 to TRBJ1-6; 7 bases align to TRBD1. The CDR3 is 15 residues long. Germline trimming cut 0 bases from V and 6 bases from J; bases unmatched to any gene: 3. Germline lookup yields CDR1 SGHDT and CDR2 YYEEEE. CDR3 nucleotides: TGTGCCAGCAGCTTGGAGACAGGGCTTAATTCACCCCTCCACTTT. The encoded protein is CASSLETGLNSPLHF.

This chain links TRBV12-5 with TRBJ1-1; D is unclear. V lost 3 bases and J lost 0, with 8 bases in between. The CDR3 has 14 amino acids. Germline CDR1 reads LGHNT; CDR2 reads FRNRAP. As DNA, the CDR3 is TGTGCTAGTGGTTTTCCCCAGGTGAACACTGAAGCTTTCTTT. It yields the protein CASGFPQVNTEAFF.

At least ten counts were recorded for this clonotype. The rearrangement links TRBV7-6 to TRBJ2-5; D ambiguous. The V and J ends lost 2 bases and 3 bases respectively, with 16 bases between them. The CDR3 runs to 16 residues. Germline CDR1 SGHVS, CDR2 FNYEAQ. CDR3 loop: CASSLLSPPIKETQYF. The CDR3 DNA reads as TGTGCCAGCAGCTTACTTAGCCCCCCGATTAAAGAGACCCAGTACTTC.

This clonotype has ten or more counts. The rearrangement links TRBV7-2 to TRBJ2-5; 7 positions agree with TRBD2. The CDR3 has 13 amino acids. Germline CDR1 reads SGHTA; CDR2 reads FQGNSA. The ends lost 1 base at V and 7 bases at J; junction bases unmatched: 3. In DNA form, the CDR3 reads TGTGCCAGCAGCTTAGGGGAGGGAGGGACCCAGTACTTC. Protein product: CASSLGEGGTQYF.

About this clonotype: This could be a read error, since a much larger clone is one nucleotide away. This chain uses TRBV7-8 with TRBJ2-2, with D perhaps TRBD1 or TRBD2 (6 bases each). The germline V and J ends were trimmed by 6 bases and 3 bases, with 20 bases remaining between them. Per the germline V gene, CDR1 is SGHVS and CDR2 is FQNEAQ. CDR3 length equals 17 residues. The CDR3 coding sequence is TGTGCCAGCAGTCAACCCTGGGGGGCACCCTACACCGGGGAGCTGTTTTTT. Its translation: CASSQPWGAPYTGELFF.

This clonotype occurred a few times. This chain links TRBV6-5 with TRBJ2-7, with D perhaps matching TRBD2 (7 bases). V gave up 8 bases and J gave up 0 bases, with 17 bases separating them. From germline, CDR1 is MNHEY and CDR2 SVGAGI. This CDR3 region has 15 residues. The CDR3 here is CASLGRGGSSYEQYF. CDR3 bases: TGTGCCAGCCTCGGAAGGGGGGGAAGCTCCTACGAGCAGTACTTC.

The chain has TRBV29-1 and TRBJ2-3, with 12 bases aligning to TRBD2. The CDR3 length is 19 residues. Germline V gene lookup returns CDR1 SQVTM and CDR2 ANQGSEA. V lost 1 base, J lost 2 bases, and 13 bases stayed unmatched. The CDR3 loop is CSVEATRRLAGEFTDTQYF. The DNA for the CDR3 is TGCAGCGTTGAAGCGACCAGGCGACTAGCGGGGGAATTCACAGATACGCAGTATTTT.

The chain couples TRBV28 to TRBJ1-6; TRBD1 matches 8 bases. Unmatched junction bases numbered 1, after V lost 1 base and J lost 5 bases. Germline V CDR1 and CDR2: MDHEN, SYDVKM. This CDR3 has 15 amino acids. The CDR3 reads CASSLLGQDNSPLHF. The CDR3 bases are TGTGCCAGCAGTTTATTGGGACAGGATAATTCACCCCTCCACTTT.

V gene TRBV6-2 or TRBV6-3 combines with J gene TRBJ1-1; D might be TRBD1 (5 bases). V was clipped by 10 bases and J by 4 bases, with 19 bases between them. Looked up from germline, CDR1 is MNHEY and CDR2 is SVGEGT. CDR3 length: 14 amino acids. The DNA of the CDR3 is TGTGCCACCAAGTCAAACTCGGGGGGCACTGAAGCTTTCTTT. It translates to CATKSNSGGTEAFF.

The rearrangement joins TRBV6-2 or TRBV6-3 to TRBJ2-5; D is perhaps TRBD2 (6 bases). V was pared by 4 bases and J by 0 bases, with 15 bases between. This CDR3 comprises 16 residues. The V gene's germline CDR1 is MNHEY and CDR2 SVGEGT. CDR3 amino acids: CASSFSRLVDQETQYF. CDR3 DNA: TGTGCCAGCAGTTTCTCGCGACTAGTGGACCAAGAGACCCAGTACTTC.

The rearrangement links TRBV29-1 to TRBJ2-7, with D possibly being TRBD1 (5 bases). Germline V gene sequence: CDR1 SQVTM, CDR2 ANQGSEA. This CDR3 has 13 amino acids. Trimming stripped 7 bases from V and 0 bases from J, with 13 bases between. The CDR3, as DNA: TGCAGCGCCCTACCAGACAGCTCCTACGAGCAGTACTTC. Residues: CSALPDSSYEQYF.

This clonotype was seen only a few times. The chain combines TRBV7-2 with TRBJ2-7; possible D gene TRBD2, 5 bases. Germline V CDR1 and CDR2: SGHTA, FQGNSA. Trimming stripped 1 base from V and 5 bases from J, with 18 bases between. The CDR3 has 16 residues. The chain's CDR3 is CASSLGAGPLGDEQYF. The CDR3 DNA reads as TGTGCCAGCAGCTTAGGGGCAGGCCCCCTCGGGGACGAGCAGTACTTC.